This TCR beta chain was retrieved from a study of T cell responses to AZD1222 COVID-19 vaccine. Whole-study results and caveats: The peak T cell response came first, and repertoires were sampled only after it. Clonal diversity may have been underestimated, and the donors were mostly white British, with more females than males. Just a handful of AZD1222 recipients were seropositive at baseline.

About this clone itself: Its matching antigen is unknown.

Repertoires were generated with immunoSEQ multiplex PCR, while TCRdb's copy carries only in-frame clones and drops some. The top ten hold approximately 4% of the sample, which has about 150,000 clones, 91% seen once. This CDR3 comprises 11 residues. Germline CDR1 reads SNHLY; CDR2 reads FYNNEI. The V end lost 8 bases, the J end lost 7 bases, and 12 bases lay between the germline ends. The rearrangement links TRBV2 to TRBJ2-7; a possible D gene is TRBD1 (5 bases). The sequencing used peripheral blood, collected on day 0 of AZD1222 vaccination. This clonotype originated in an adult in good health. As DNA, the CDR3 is TGTGCCAGCTTCCAGGGCGCTGAGCAGTACTTC. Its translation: CASFQGAEQYF.